Sequencing of this T cell receptor beta chain was carried out in a study of T cell responses to AZD1222 COVID-19 vaccine. The V gene's germline CDR1 is KGHDR and CDR2 SFDVKD. This CDR3 region has 16 residues. The V and J ends lost 2 bases and 1 base respectively, with 14 bases between them. Generated by immunoSEQ multiplex PCR, the TCRdb table keeps only in-frame clones and is missing some. The table lists 140,000 or so clones, roughly nine tenths of them singletons. This clone was detected once. The material sequenced was peripheral blood, taken 28 days after the second AZD1222 dose. This chain uses TRBV24-1 with TRBJ2-7; D is unclear. The source of this sequence is an adult who received the AZD1222 COVID-19 vaccine. The CDR3 sequence is CATSDYDGGTSYEQYF. The CDR3 region has the DNA TGTGCCACCAGTGATTACGACGGTGGTACTTCCTACGAGCAGTACTTC.